This T cell receptor (beta chain) came from a study of OX40 agonist ivuxolimab in advanced cancers. As for the study in general: Partial responses were recorded for three patients, including one with hepatocellular carcinoma and two with cutaneous melanoma. Study outcomes and limitations: Low normalized T-cell clonal expansion also characterized some of the nonresponders.

Measured with immunoSEQ multiplex PCR; TCRdb has only the in-frame clones, and not every one. Found here are approximately 61,000 clones, approximately 90% of them singletons; the top ten hold approximately 1.3%. In the case of this clone: The antigen remains unidentified.

Per germline, CDR1 SNHLY and CDR2 FYNNEI. The ends were cut back, 6 bases at V and 3 bases at J, with 6 bases in the middle. The CDR3 loop spans 12 amino acids. The TCR sequence derives from an adult with an advanced solid tumor such as melanoma, head and neck, liver or kidney cancer. Sample: CD4+ or CD8+ T cells sorted from blood, taken in a trial of the OX40 agonist ivuxolimab. The V call is TRBV2, the J call TRBJ2-4, with D unresolved. DNA of the CDR3: TGTGCCAGCAGCTGGCTCAAAAACATTCAGTACTTC. Protein sequence: CASSWLKNIQYF.